This T cell receptor (beta chain) derives from a study of OX40 agonist ivuxolimab in advanced cancers. Study-level findings and limits: CD8+ T cells showed, on average, more clonal expansion than CD4+ cells.

CDR3 length equals 14 residues. CDR1 is MNHEY, CDR2 SVGAGI, per germline. Trimming at V came to 1 base and at J to 7 bases, leaving 5 bases not matched to a gene. Repertoires were generated with immunoSEQ multiplex PCR, while TCRdb's copy carries only in-frame clones and drops some. This table has some 72,000 clones, about 90% appearing once. This clone is categorized as medium-sized. Its target is unknown. The receptor was derived from an adult with an advanced solid tumor such as melanoma, head and neck, liver or kidney cancer. The chain couples TRBV6-5 to TRBJ2-3; 7 bases agree with TRBD2. The sequenced sample was CD4+ or CD8+ T cells sorted from blood, obtained in a trial of the OX40 agonist ivuxolimab. The CDR3 region is CASSYFAGDHTQYF. For the CDR3, the DNA is TGTGCCAGCAGTTACTTTGCGGGAGATCATACGCAGTATTTT.